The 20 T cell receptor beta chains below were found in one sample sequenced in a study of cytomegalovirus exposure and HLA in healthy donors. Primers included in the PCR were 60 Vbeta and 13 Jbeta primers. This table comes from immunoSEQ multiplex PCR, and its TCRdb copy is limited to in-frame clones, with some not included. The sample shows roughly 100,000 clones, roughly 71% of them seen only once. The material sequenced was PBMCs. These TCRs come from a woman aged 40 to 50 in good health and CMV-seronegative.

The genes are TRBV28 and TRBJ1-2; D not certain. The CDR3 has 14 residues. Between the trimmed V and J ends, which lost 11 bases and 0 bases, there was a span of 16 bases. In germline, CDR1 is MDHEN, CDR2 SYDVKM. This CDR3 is CAVRRVSSNYGYTF. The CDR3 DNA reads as TGTGCCGTACGACGGGTCAGTTCTAACTATGGCTACACCTTC.

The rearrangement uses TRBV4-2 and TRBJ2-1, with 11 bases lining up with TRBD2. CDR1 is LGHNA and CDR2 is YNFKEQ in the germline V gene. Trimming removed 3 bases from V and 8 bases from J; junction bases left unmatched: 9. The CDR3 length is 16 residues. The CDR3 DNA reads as TGTGCCAGCAGCCAGCTAGGGCTAGCGGGGGGCTATGAGCAGTTCTTC. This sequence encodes CASSQLGLAGGYEQFF.

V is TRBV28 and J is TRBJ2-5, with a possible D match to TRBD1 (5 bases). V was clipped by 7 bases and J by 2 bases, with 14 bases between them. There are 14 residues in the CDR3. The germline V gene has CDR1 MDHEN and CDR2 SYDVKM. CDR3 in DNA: TGTGCCAGCACCGCAGGGAATCCACAAGAGACCCAGTACTTC. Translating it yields CASTAGNPQETQYF.

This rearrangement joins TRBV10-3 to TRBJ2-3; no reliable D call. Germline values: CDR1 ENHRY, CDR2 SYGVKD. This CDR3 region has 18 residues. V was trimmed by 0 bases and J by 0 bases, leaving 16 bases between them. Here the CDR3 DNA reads TGTGCCATCAGTGAGTCGATGTTGCAGGCCTCTAGCACAGATACGCAGTATTTT. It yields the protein CAISESMLQASSTDTQYF.

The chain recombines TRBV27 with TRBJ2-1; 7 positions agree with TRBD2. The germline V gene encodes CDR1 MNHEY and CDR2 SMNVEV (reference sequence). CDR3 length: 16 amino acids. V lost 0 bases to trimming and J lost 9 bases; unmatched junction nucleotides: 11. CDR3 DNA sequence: TGTGCCAGCAGTTTATCTGCAACTAGCGCGTGGGGTGAGCAGTTCTTC. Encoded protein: CASSLSATSAWGEQFF.

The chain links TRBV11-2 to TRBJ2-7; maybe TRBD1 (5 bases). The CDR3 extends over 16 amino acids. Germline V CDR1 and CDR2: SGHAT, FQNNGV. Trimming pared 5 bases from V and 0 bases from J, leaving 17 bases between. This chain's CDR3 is CASSTWQGVSSYEQYF. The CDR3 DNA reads TGTGCCAGCAGCACCTGGCAGGGTGTAAGCTCCTACGAGCAGTACTTC.

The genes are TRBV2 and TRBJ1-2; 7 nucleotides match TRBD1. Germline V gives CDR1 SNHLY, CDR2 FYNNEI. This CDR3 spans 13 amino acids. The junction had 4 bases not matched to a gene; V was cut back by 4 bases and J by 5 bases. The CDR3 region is CASSGDRIYGYTF. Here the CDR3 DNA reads TGTGCCAGCAGTGGGGACAGAATTTATGGCTACACCTTC. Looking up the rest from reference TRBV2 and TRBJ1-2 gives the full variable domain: EPEVTQTPSHQVTQMGQEVILRCVPISNHLYFYWYRQILGQKVEFLVSFYNNEISEKSEIFDDQFSVERPDGSNFTLKIRSTKLEDSAMYFCASSGDRIYGYTFGSGTRLTVV.

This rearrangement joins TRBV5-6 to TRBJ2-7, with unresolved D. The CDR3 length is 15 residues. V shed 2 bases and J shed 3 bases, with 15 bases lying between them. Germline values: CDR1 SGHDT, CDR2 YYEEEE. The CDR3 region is CASSFGLDIRYEQYF. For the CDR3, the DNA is TGTGCCAGCAGCTTCGGTCTCGACATCCGCTACGAGCAGTACTTC.

The CDR3 coding sequence is TGTGCCAGCAGCTTAGTAGCGGACACCTACAATGAGCAGTTCTTC. Its translation is CASSLVADTYNEQFF. This chain joins TRBV7-9 and TRBJ2-1; D might be TRBD2 (6 bases). Germline V CDR1 and CDR2: SEHNR, FQNEAQ (reference sequence). V dropped 1 base and J dropped 2 bases, with 9 bases sitting between them. The CDR3 has 15 residues.

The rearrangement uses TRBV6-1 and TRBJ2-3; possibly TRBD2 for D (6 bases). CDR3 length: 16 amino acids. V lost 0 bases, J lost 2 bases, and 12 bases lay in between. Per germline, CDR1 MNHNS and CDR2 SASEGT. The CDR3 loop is CASSEALGGITDTQYF. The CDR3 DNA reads TGTGCCAGCAGTGAAGCGCTCGGGGGAATCACAGATACGCAGTATTTT.

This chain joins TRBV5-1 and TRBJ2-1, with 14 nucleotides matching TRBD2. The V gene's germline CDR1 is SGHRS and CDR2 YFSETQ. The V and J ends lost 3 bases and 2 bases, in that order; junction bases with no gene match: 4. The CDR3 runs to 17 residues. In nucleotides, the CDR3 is TGCGCCAGCAGCTCCAGGACTAGCGGGGGGCCCTACAATGAGCAGTTCTTC. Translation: CASSSRTSGGPYNEQFF.

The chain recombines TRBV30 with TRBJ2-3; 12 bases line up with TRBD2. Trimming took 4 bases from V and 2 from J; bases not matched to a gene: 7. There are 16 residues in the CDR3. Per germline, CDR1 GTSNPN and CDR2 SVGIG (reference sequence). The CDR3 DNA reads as TGTGCCTGGACTAGCGGGGGGGCGGCGGTCACAGATACGCAGTATTTT. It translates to CAWTSGGAAVTDTQYF.

Written as DNA, the CDR3 is TGTGCCAGTAGTATTCCGGGACAGGGGGACAATGAGCAGTTCTTC. Its translation is CASSIPGQGDNEQFF. This sequence joins TRBV19 and TRBJ2-1; 11 bases line up with TRBD1. Germline CDR1 reads LNHDA; CDR2 reads SQIVND (reference sequence). CDR3 size: 15 residues. The junction had 3 bases not matched to a gene; V was cut back by 3 bases and J by 5 bases.

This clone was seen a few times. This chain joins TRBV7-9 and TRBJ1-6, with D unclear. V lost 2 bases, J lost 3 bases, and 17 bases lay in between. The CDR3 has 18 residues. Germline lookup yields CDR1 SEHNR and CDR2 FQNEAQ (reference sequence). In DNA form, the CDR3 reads TGTGCCAGCAGCTTATCTACGGGAGGAATCGGCTATAATTCACCCCTCCACTTT. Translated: CASSLSTGGIGYNSPLHF.

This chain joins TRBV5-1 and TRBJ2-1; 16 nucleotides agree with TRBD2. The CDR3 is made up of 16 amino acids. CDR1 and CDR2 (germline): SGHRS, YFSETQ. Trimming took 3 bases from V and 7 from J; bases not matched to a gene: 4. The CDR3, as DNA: TGCGCCAGCAGCTCGGGACTAGCGGGGGGGCCGAATGAGCAGTTCTTC. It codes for CASSSGLAGGPNEQFF.

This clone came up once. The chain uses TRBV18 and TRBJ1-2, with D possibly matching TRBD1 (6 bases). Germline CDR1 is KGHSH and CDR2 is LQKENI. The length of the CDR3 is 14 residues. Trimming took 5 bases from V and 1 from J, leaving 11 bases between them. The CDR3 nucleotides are TGTGCCAGCTCATTAAAACAGGGTAACTATGGCTACACCTTC. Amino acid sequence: CASSLKQGNYGYTF.

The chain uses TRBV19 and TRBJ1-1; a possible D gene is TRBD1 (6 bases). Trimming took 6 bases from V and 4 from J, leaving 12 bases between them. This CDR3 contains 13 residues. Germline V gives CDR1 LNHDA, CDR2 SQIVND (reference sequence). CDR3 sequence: CASSLGAITEAFF. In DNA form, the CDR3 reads TGTGCCAGTAGCCTGGGGGCTATCACTGAAGCTTTCTTT.

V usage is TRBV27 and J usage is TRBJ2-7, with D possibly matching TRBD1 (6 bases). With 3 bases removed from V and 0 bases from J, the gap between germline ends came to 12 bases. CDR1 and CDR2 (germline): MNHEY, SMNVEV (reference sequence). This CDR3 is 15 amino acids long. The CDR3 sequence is CASSFGAGDSYEQYF. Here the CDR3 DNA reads TGTGCCAGCAGTTTTGGGGCAGGGGACTCCTACGAGCAGTACTTC.

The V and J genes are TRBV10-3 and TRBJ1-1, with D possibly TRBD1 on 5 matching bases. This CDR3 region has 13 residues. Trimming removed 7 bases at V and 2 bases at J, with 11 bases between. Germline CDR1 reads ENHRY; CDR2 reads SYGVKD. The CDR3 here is CAINKGDNTEAFF. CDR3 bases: TGTGCCATCAATAAAGGGGATAACACTGAAGCTTTCTTT.

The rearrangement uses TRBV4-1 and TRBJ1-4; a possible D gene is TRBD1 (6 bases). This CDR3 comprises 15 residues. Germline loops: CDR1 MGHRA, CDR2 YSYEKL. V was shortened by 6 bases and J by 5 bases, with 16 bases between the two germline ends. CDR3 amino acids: CASRRTEALNEKLFF. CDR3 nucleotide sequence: TGCGCCAGCAGGAGGACAGAAGCTTTAAATGAAAAACTGTTTTTT.